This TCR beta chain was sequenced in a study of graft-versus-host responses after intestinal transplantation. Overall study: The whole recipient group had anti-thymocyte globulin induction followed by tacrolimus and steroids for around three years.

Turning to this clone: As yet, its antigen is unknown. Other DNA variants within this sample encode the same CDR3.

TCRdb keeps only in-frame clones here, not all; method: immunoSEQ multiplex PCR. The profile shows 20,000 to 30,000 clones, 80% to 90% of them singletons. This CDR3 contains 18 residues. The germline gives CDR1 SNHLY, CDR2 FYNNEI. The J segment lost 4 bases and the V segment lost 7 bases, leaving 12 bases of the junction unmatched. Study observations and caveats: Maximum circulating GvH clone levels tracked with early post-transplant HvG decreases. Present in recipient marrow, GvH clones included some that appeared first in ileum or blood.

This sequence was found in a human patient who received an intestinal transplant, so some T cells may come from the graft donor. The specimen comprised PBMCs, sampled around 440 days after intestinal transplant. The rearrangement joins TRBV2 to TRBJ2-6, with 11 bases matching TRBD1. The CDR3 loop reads CASNPLRDRGAGANVLTF. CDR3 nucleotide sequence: TGTGCCAGCAACCCCCTTAGGGACAGGGGGGCCGGGGCCAACGTCCTGACTTTC.